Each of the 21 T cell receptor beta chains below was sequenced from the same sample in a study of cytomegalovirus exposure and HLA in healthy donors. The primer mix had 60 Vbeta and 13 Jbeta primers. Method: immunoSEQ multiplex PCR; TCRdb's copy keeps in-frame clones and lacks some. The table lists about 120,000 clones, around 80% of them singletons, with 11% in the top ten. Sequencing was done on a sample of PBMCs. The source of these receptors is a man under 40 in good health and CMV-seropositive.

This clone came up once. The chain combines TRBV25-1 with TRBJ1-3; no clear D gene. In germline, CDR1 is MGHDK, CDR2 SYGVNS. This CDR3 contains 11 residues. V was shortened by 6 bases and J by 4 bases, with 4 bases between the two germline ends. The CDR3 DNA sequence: TGTGCCAGCAGCTTCGGAAACACCATATATTTT. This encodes CASSFGNTIYF. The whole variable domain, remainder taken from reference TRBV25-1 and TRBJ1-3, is EADIYQTPRYLVIGTGKKITLECSQTMGHDKMYWYQQDPGMELHLIHYSYGVNSTEKGDLSSESTVSRIRTEHFPLTLESARPSHTSQYLCASSFGNTIYFGEGSWLTVV.

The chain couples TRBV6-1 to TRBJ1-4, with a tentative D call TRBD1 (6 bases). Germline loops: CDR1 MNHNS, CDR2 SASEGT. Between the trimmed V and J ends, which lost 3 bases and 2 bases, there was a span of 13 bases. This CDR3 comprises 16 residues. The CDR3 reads CASSDGRGFTNEKLFF. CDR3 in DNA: TGTGCCAGCAGTGATGGCAGGGGCTTCACTAATGAAAAACTGTTTTTT.

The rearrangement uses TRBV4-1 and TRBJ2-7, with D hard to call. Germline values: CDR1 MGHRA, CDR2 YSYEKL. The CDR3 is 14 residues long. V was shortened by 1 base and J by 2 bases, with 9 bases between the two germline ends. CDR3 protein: CASSQVIGAYEQYF. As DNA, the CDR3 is TGCGCCAGCAGCCAAGTAATCGGAGCCTACGAGCAGTACTTC.

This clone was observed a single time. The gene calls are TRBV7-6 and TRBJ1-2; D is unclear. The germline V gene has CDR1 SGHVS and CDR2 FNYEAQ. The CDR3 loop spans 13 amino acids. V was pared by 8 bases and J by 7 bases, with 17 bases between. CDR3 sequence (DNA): TGTGCCAGCGCACCCGACGCCCGGGGTGGCTACACCTTC. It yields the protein CASAPDARGGYTF.

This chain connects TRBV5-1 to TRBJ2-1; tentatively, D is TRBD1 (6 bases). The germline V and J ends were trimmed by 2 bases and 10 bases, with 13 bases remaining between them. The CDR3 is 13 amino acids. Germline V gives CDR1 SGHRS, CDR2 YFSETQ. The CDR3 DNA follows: TGCGCCAGCAGCTTAGGGGGACACGAGGAGCAGTTCTTC. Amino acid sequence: CASSLGGHEEQFF.

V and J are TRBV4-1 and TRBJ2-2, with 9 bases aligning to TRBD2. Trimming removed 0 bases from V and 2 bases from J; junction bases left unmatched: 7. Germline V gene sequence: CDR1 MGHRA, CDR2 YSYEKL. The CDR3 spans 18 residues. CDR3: CASSQDSPSGVNTGELFF. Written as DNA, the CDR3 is TGCGCCAGCAGCCAAGACTCCCCTAGCGGGGTAAACACCGGGGAGCTGTTTTTT.

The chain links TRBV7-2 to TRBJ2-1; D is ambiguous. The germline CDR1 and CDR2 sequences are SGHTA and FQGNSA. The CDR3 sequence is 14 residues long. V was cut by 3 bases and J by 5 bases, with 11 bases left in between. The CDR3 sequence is CASSFRSKDNEQFF. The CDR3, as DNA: TGTGCCAGCAGCTTCCGGTCCAAAGACAATGAGCAGTTCTTC.

The CDR3 DNA is TGTGCCAGCTCACCACCGGTACAGGGGGGATCTGGTGAGCAGTTCTTC. Protein: CASSPPVQGGSGEQFF. The chain is built from TRBV18 and TRBJ2-1; 8 nucleotides agree with TRBD1. The germline CDR1 and CDR2 sequences are KGHSH and LQKENI. The CDR3 has 16 amino acids. The V segment lost 0 bases and the J segment 9 bases; nucleotides outside the gene matches: 10.

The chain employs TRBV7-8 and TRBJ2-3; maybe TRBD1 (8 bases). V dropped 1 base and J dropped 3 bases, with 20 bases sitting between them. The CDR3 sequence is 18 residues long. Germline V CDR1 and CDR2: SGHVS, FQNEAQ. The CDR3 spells CASSLGPGRYRGTDTQYF. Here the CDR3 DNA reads TGTGCCAGCAGCTTAGGCCCCGGGAGGTACAGGGGGACAGATACGCAGTATTTT.

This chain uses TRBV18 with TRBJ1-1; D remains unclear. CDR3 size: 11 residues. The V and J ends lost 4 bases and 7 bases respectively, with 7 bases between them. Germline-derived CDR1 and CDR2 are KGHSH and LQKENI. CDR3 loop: CASSLSGEAFF. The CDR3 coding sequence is TGTGCCAGCTCACTTAGCGGTGAAGCTTTCTTT.

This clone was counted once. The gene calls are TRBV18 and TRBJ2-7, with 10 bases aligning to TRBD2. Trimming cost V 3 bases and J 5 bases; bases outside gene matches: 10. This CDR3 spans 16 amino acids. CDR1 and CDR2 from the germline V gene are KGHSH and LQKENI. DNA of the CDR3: TGTGCCAGCTCACCCCAGGCCACTAGCGGGATCGACGAGCAGTACTTC. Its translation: CASSPQATSGIDEQYF.

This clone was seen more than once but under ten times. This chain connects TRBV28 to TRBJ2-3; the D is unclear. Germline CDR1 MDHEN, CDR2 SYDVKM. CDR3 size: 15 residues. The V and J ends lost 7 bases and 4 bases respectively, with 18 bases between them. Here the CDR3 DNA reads TGTGCCAGCACCCGAAGAGGAGCCTTGGCAGATACGCAGTATTTT. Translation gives CASTRRGALADTQYF. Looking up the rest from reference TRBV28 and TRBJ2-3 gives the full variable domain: DVKVTQSSRYLVKRTGEKVFLECVQDMDHENMFWYRQDPGLGLRLIYFSYDVKMKEKGDIPEGYSVSREKKERFSLILESASTNQTSMYLCASTRRGALADTQYFGPGTRLTVL.

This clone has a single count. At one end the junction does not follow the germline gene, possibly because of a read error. The chain's CDR3 is CASSGGQVYGQYF. The CDR3 DNA reads as TGTGCCAGCAGTGGGGGACAGGTCTACGGGCAGTACTTC. V and J are TRBV2 and TRBJ2-7, with 8 bases that match TRBD1. CDR1 is SNHLY and CDR2 is FYNNEI in the germline V gene. CDR3 length equals 13 residues.

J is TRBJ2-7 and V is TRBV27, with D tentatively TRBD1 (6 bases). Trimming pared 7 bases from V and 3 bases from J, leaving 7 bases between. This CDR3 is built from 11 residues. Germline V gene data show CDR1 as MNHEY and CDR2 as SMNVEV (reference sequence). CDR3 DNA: TGTGCCAGCATGGACAGCTACGAGCAGTACTTC. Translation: CASMDSYEQYF.

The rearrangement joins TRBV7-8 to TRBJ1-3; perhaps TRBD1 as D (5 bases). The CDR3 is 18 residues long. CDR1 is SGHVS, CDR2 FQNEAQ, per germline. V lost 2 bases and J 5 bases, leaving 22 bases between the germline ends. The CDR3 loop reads CASSLYRGGTRGRNTIYF. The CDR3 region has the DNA TGTGCCAGCAGCTTATATCGTGGGGGGACGAGAGGACGAAACACCATATATTTT.

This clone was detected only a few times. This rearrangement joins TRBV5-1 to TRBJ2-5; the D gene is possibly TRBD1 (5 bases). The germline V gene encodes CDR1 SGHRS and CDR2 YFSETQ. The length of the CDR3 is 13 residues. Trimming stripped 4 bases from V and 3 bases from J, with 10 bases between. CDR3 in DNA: TGCGCCAGCAGCGTAGCAGGGAAAGAGACCCAGTACTTC. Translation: CASSVAGKETQYF.

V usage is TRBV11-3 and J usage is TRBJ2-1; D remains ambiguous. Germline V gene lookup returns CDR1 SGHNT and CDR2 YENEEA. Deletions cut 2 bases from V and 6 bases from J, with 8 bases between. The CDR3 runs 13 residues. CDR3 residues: CASSLLPGNEQFF. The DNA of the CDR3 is TGTGCCAGCAGCTTACTCCCGGGCAATGAGCAGTTCTTC.

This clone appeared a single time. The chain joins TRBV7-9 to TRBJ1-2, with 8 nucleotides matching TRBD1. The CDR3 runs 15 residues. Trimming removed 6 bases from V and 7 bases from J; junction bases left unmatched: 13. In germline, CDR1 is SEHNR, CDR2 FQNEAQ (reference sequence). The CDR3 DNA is TGTGCCAGCAGATCCCTCCTCAGGGGGCAGGGTGGCTACACCTTC. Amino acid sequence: CASRSLLRGQGGYTF.

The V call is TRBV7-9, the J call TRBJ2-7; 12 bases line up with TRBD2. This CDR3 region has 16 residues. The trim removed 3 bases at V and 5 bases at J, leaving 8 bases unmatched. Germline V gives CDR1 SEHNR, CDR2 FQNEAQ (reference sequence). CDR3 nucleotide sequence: TGTGCCAGCAGCTTGCTGAGACTAGCGGGAGCCCACGAGCAGTACTTC. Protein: CASSLLRLAGAHEQYF. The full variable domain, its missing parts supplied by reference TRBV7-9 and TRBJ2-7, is DTGVSQNPRHKITKRGQNVTFRCDPISEHNRLYWYRQTLGQGPEFLTYFQNEAQLEKSRLLSDRFSAERPKGSFSTLEIQRTEQGDSAMYLCASSLLRLAGAHEQYFGPGTRLTVT.

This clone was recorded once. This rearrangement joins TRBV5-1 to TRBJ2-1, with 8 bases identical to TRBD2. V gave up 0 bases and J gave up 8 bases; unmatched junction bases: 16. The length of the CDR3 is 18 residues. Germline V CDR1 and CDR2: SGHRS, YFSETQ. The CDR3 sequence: CASSLVTAGGSPLDEQFF. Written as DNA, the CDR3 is TGCGCCAGCAGCTTGGTAACCGCGGGGGGTTCCCCGCTGGATGAGCAGTTCTTC.

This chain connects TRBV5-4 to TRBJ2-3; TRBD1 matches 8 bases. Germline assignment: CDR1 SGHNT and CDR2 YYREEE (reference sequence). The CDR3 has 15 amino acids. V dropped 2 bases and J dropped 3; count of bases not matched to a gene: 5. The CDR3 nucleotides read TGTGCCAGCAGCTTACAGGGGGATTTAACAGATACGCAGTATTTT. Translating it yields CASSLQGDLTDTQYF.